Listed below are T cell receptor beta chains from one sample, sequenced in a study of T cell repertoires in cytomegalovirus infection. MiXCR, applied by TCRdb to the reads, yields one record per CDR3 protein. The data hold around 260,000 distinct CDR3 sequences, with around 8.7% observed a single time. Sequences were obtained from PBMCs. Every receptor here comes from a human donor in good health (CMV status not recorded). Some clones in this sample may be carry-over from other donors' samples. CDR3s include the opening cysteine and the closing phenylalanine or tryptophan. Each record gives: clone size, V gene, J gene, CDR3 protein. Clone size is not always given. Where it is, it says once, few, many or a class for expanded clones.

many	TRBV7-2	TRBJ2-7	CASSYGLAVYEQYF
many	TRBV7-2	TRBJ1-2	CASSLNPDRGMRGGYTF
many	TRBV14	TRBJ2-1	CASSQGLAGVRDEQFF
many	TRBV7-2	TRBJ2-4	CASSSPSLLAKNIQYF
many	TRBV19	TRBJ2-1	CASSKGLMWDEQFF
many	TRBV5-1	TRBJ1-1	CASRYGTAMNTEAFF
many	TRBV7-2	TRBJ2-7	CASSLGGGSGYEQYF
many	TRBV7-9	TRBJ2-7	CASNHTLRTGHLAQYF
many	TRBV7-2	TRBJ1-2	CASSPRSGGLNYGYTF
many	TRBV7-2	TRBJ2-3	CASSFFQGTDTQYF
many	TRBV7-8	TRBJ2-1	CASSVLAGGLGEQFF
NA	TRBV19	TRBJ2-5	CASGAKRGETQYF
many	TRBV7-9	TRBJ2-7	CASSLADISYEQYF
many	TRBV7-2	TRBJ2-2	CASSFVTGELFF
medium-sized	TRBV7-6	TRBJ2-1	CASSLGGSGRSTLYNEQFF
few	TRBV7-8	TRBJ1-6	CASSLSDGESSPLHF
NA	TRBV6-6	TRBJ1-6	CASSSAGTSSSPLHF
many	TRBV7-8	TRBJ1-2	CASSLSGPDYGYTF
many	TRBV7-2	TRBJ2-1	CASRASGRADNEQFF
many	TRBV6-2/TRBV6-3	TRBJ1-6	CASSLDTSSSYNSPLHF
many	TRBV6-2/TRBV6-3	TRBJ2-1	CASRTLAGTYNEQFF
many	TRBV7-2	TRBJ1-1	CASSAGGGVGTEAFF
many	TRBV24-1	TRBJ2-1	CATSDRSGRSINEQFF
few	TRBV7-2	TRBJ1-5	CASRITGGNQPQHF
NA	TRBV20-1	TRBJ2-1	CSANRDRYNEQFF
few	TRBV7-2	TRBJ2-1	CASSSPGGLADEQFF
many	TRBV7-2	TRBJ1-4	CASSLGPGGEKLFF
few	TRBV7-3	TRBJ2-1	CASSLFAGGGNEQFF
many	TRBV6-2/TRBV6-3	TRBJ1-5	CASSYPLARRGNQPQHF
few	TRBV19	TRBJ1-5	CASSIQSQLGPQHF
many	TRBV7-2	TRBJ1-6	CASTGQGDYNSPLHF
few	TRBV7-2	TRBJ1-2	CASSSGRGVNYGYTF
many	TRBV15	TRBJ2-3	CATGAGGTDTQYF
many	TRBV7-9	TRBJ1-2	CASSLAGPGWGYTF
many	TRBV7-9	TRBJ2-3	CASSLGPLIDTQYF
few	TRBV5-4	TRBJ1-2	CASSLGGGSDKAYGYTF
NA	TRBV7-2	TRBJ1-1	CASRLGGVNTEAFF
many	TRBV7-2	TRBJ1-1	CASSLEWVTEAFF
many	TRBV7-2	TRBJ1-2	CASTITAGGRHGYTF
NA	TRBV4-2	TRBJ1-5	CASSRGTGENQPQHF
many	TRBV7-7	TRBJ2-5	CASSLRRDRGFGKTQYF
many	TRBV28	TRBJ1-2	CASTSAGRNYGYTF